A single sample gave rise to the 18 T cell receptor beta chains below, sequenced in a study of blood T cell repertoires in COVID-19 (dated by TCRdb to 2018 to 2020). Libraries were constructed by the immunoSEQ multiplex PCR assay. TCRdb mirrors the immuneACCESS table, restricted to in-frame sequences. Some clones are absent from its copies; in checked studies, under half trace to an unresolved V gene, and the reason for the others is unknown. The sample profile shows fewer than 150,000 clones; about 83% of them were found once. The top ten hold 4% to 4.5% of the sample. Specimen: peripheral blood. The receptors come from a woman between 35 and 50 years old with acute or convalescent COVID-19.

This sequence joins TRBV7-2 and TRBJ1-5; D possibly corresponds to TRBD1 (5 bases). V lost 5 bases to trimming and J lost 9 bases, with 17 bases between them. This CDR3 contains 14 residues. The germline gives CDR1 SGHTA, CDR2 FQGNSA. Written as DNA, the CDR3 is TGTGCCAGCAGCCTCACCCAGGGCGCTCGGCCCCAGCATTTT. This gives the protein CASSLTQGARPQHF. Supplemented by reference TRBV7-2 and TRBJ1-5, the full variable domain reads GAGVSQSPSNKVTEKGKDVELRCDPISGHTALYWYRQSLGQGLEFLIYFQGNSAPDKSGLPSDRFSAERTGGSVSTLTIQRTQQEDSAVYLCASSLTQGARPQHFGDGTRLSIL.

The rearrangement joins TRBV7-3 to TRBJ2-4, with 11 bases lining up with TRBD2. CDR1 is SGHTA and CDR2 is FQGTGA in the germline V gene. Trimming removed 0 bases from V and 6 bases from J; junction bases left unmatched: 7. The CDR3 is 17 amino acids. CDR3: CASSLTTTSGKLNIQYF. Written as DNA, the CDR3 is TGTGCCAGCAGCTTAACGACGACTAGCGGGAAACTAAACATTCAGTACTTC.

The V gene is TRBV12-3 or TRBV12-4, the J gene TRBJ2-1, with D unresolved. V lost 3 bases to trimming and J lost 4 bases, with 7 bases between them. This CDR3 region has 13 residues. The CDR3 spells CASSLFTYNEQFF. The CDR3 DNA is TGTGCCAGCAGTTTGTTCACTTACAATGAGCAGTTCTTC.

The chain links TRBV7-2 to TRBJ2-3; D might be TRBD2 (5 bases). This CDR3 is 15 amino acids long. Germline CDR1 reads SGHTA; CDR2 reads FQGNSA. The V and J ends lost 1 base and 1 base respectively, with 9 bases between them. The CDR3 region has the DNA TGTGCCAGCAGCTTAGTAGCCGGGGGCACAGATACGCAGTATTTT. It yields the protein CASSLVAGGTDTQYF.

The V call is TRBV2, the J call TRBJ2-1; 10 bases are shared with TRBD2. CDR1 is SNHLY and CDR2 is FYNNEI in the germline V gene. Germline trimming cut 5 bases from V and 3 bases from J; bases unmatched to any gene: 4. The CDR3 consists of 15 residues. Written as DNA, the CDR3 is TGTGCCAGCAGTTCTAGCGGGAGCTACTACAATGAGCAGTTCTTC. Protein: CASSSSGSYYNEQFF.

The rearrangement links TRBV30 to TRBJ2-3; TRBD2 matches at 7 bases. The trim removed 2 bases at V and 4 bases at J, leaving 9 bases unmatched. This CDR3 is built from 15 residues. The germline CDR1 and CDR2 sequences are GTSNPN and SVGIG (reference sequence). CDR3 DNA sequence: TGTGCCTGGAGTTCGACTAGCTTCACTGCAGATACGCAGTATTTT. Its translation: CAWSSTSFTADTQYF.

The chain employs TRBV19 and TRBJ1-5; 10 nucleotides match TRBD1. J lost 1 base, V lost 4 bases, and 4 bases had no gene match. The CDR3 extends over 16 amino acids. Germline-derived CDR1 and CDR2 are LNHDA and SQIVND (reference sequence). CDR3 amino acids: CASSKGQGWSNQPQHF. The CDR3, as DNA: TGTGCCAGTAGTAAGGGACAGGGGTGGAGCAATCAGCCCCAGCATTTT.

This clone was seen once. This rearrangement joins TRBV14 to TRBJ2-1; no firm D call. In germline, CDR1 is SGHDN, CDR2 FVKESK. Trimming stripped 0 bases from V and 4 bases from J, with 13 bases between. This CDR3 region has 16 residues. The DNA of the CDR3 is TGTGCCAGCAGCCAAGATCAGGCCTATCTATACAATGAGCAGTTCTTC. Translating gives CASSQDQAYLYNEQFF. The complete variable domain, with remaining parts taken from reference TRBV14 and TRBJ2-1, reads EAGVTQFPSHSVIEKGQTVTLRCDPISGHDNLYWYRRVMGKEIKFLLHFVKESKQDESGMPNNRFLAERTGGTYSTLKVQPAELEDSGVYFCASSQDQAYLYNEQFFGPGTRLTVL.

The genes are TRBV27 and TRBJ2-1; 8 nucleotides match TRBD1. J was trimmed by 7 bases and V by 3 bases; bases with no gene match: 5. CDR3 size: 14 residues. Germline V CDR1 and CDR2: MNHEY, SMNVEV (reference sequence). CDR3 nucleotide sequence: TGTGCCAGCAGTTTTGAACAGGGGGGTAATGAGCAGTTCTTC. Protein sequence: CASSFEQGGNEQFF.

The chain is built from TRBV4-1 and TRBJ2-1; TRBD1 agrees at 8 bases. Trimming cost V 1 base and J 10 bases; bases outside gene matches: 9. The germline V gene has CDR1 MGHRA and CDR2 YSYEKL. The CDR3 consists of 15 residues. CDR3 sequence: CASSQVGDRGAEQFF. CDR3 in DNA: TGCGCCAGCAGCCAAGTTGGAGACAGGGGCGCGGAGCAGTTCTTC.

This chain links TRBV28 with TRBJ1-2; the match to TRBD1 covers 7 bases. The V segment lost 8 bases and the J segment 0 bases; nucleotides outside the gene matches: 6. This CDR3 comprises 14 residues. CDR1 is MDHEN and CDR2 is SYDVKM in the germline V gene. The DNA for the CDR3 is TGTGCCAGCCTACAGGGGACTCCTAACTATGGCTACACCTTC. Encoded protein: CASLQGTPNYGYTF.

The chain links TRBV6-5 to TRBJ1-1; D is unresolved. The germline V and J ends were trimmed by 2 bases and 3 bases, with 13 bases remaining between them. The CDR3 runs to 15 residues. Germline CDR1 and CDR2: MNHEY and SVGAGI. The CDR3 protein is CASSYRDSRYTEAFF. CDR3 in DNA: TGTGCCAGCAGTTACCGGGATTCGCGCTACACTGAAGCTTTCTTT.

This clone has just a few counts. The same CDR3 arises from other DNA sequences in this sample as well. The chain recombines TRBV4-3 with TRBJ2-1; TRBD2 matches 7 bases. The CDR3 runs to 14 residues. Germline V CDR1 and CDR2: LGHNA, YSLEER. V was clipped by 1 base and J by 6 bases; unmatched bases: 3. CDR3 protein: CASSQGLAPNEQFF. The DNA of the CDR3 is TGCGCCAGCAGCCAAGGACTAGCTCCCAATGAGCAGTTCTTC.

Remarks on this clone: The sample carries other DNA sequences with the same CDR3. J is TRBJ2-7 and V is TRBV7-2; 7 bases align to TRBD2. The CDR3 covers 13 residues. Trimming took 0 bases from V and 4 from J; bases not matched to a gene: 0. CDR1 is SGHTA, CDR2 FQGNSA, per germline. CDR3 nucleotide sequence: TGTGCCAGCAGCTTAGCGGGGGGGTACGAGCAGTACTTC. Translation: CASSLAGGYEQYF.

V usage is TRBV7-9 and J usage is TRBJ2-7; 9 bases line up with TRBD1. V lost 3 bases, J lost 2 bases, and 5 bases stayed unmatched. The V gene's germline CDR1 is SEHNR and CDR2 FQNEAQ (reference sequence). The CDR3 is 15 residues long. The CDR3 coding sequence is TGTGCCAGCAGCTTCTCCGGGACAGGGACCTACGAGCAGTACTTC. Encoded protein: CASSFSGTGTYEQYF.

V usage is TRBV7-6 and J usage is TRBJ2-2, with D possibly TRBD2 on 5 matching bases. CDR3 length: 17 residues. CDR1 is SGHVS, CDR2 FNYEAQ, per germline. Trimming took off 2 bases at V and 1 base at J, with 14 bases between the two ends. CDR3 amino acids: CASSLWALGMNTGELFF. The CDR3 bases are TGTGCCAGCAGCTTATGGGCCCTCGGGATGAACACCGGGGAGCTGTTTTTT.

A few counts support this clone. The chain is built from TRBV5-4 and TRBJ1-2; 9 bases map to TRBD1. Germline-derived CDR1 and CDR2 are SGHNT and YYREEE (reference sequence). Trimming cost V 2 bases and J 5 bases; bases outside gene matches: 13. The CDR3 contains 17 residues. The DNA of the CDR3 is TGTGCCAGCAGCTTCGGGGAGGGACAGGGATACGCATATGGCTACACCTTC. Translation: CASSFGEGQGYAYGYTF.

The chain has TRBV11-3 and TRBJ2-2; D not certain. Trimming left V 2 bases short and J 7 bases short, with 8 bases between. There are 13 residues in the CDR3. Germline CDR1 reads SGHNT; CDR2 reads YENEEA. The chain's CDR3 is CASSLSVDGELFF. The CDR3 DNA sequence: TGTGCCAGCAGCTTATCGGTCGACGGGGAGCTGTTTTTT.